Shown below are 17 T cell receptor beta chains from a single sample sequenced in a study of immune characterization of retroperitoneal liposarcoma. A single record per CDR3 protein comes from TCRdb applying MiXCR to the PCR reads. The sample comprises 2,500 or so distinct CDR3 sequences, 40% to 45% of which are singletons, and around 38% rests with the top ten. Material for sequencing was tumor tissue. Receptor source: a male donor with retroperitoneal liposarcoma.

The CDR3, as DNA: TGTGCCAGCAGCCCCAGAGTCCCCTACAATGAGCAGTACTTC. It specifies CASSPRVPYNEQYF. The genes are TRBV7-3 and TRBJ2-1; D not resolved. The J call may be incorrect, as the DNA end agrees better with TRBJ2-7. Germline V gene sequence: CDR1 SGHTA, CDR2 FQGTGA. The CDR3 length is 14 residues.

The rearrangement uses TRBV6-1 and TRBJ2-1; no clear D gene. In germline, CDR1 is MNHNS, CDR2 SASEGT. V lost 2 bases to trimming and J lost 6 bases, with 8 bases between them. This CDR3 is 13 amino acids long. The CDR3 here is CASSEPPGNEQFF. The CDR3 bases are TGTGCCAGCAGTGAACCCCCTGGCAATGAGCAGTTCTTC.

This chain links TRBV7-2 with TRBJ2-1; 7 positions match TRBD2. The trim removed 3 bases at V and 2 bases at J, leaving 13 bases unmatched. Per the germline V gene, CDR1 is SGHTA and CDR2 is FQGNSA. The CDR3 is 18 amino acids. CDR3 sequence (DNA): TGTGCCAGCAGCTTGGGAGGGTTACGGGCCCCGCCCTACAATGAGCAGTTCTTC. Translating it yields CASSLGGLRAPPYNEQFF.

The chain carries TRBV7-2 and TRBJ2-1; D not resolved. The J call is uncertain, as TRBJ2-7 better fits the DNA end. The CDR3 is 13 amino acids. The germline gives CDR1 SGHTA, CDR2 FQGNSA. The CDR3 DNA sequence: TGTGCCAGCAGCCATTATAACTACAATGAGCAGTACTTC. This translates into CASSHYNYNEQYF.

Notes on this clonotype: This may come from a read error, since a much larger clone is one base off. This chain links TRBV12-5 with TRBJ2-5; TRBD2 matches 10 bases. Germline V lookup: CDR1 LGHNT, CDR2 FRNRAP. CDR3 length: 14 amino acids. The CDR3 loop reads CAGGLNSGRETQYF. CDR3 nucleotides: TGTGCTGGTGGTTTGAATAGCGGGAGGGAGACCCAGTACTTC.

By frequency in the sample, this clonotype is medium-sized. The CDR3 is CASSLTGPQETQYF. DNA of the CDR3: TGTGCCAGCAGCTTAACAGGGCCCCAAGAGACCCAGTACTTC. The chain is built from TRBV7-2 and TRBJ2-5; possible D gene TRBD1, 6 bases. The CDR3 has 14 amino acids. Trimming took 2 bases from V and 1 from J, leaving 8 bases between them. Germline lookup yields CDR1 SGHTA and CDR2 FQGNSA.

The chain combines TRBV7-3 with TRBJ2-1, with 9 positions matching TRBD2. The CDR3 has 17 residues. V shed 0 bases, J shed 4 bases, and the junction held 7 bases outside the gene matches. Germline loops: CDR1 SGHTA, CDR2 FQGTGA. CDR3 protein: CASSLTLRGGGYNEQFF. CDR3 nucleotide sequence: TGTGCCAGCAGCTTAACATTGCGGGGGGGGGGGTACAATGAGCAGTTCTTC.

A note on this clonotype: This sequence may be a read error, since a much larger clone differs from it by one base. The chain couples TRBV7-3 to TRBJ2-1; D not certain. TRBJ2-7 explains the end of the DNA better; the J call may be wrong. The CDR3 runs to 15 residues. In germline, CDR1 is SGHTA, CDR2 FQGTGA. In nucleotides, the CDR3 is TGTGCCAGCCGCCCAAGTCCCGACTCCTACAATGAGCAGTACTTC. Its protein is CASRPSPDSYNEQYF.

This clonotype counts as medium-sized. The V and J genes are TRBV6-5 and TRBJ2-1; 7 bases fit TRBD1. TRBJ2-7 matches the DNA end more closely, so the J call is doubtful. This CDR3 region has 16 residues. CDR1 is MNHEY and CDR2 is SVGAGI in the germline V gene. CDR3 DNA: TGTGCCAGCAGTTACGCGCTGGGACAGCCCTACGAGGAGCAGTACTTC. Translation gives CASSYALGQPYEEQYF.

The chain couples TRBV12-3 or TRBV12-4 to TRBJ2-1; D gene unclear. TRBJ2-7 explains the end of the DNA better; the J call may be wrong. This CDR3 is built from 14 residues. CDR3 nucleotides: TGTGCCAGCAGCTTTTACCCCCTCTCCTACGAGCAGTACTTC. It is translated as CASSFYPLSYEQYF.

This clonotype appeared a few times. The CDR3 sequence: CASSVGRGTNTQYF. The CDR3 nucleotides read TGTGCCAGTAGTGTGGGCAGGGGCACCAATACGCAGTATTTT. The V gene is TRBV19, the J gene TRBJ2-3; tentatively, D is TRBD1 (6 bases). CDR1 and CDR2 (germline): LNHDA, SQIVND (reference sequence). Trimming left V 5 bases short and J 7 bases short, with 16 bases between. The CDR3 covers 14 residues. The full variable domain, completed using reference TRBV19 and TRBJ2-3, is DGGITQSPKYLFRKEGQNVTLSCEQNLNHDAMYWYRQDPGQGLRLIYYSQIVNDFQKGDIAEGYSVSREKKESFPLTVTSAQKNPTAFYLCASSVGRGTNTQYFGPGTRLTVL.

This clonotype was seen a single time. The J gene is TRBJ2-2, the V gene TRBV28; 9 positions agree with TRBD1. J gave up 1 base and V 8 bases, and 2 bases lay outside the gene matches. This CDR3 contains 14 residues. Germline V gene sequence: CDR1 MDHEN, CDR2 SYDVKM. Here the CDR3 DNA reads TGTGCCAGCCTGGACAGGGGGAACACCGGGGAGCTGTTTTTT. This gives the protein CASLDRGNTGELFF.

This rearrangement joins TRBV10-1 to TRBJ2-1; 14 bases match TRBD2. The V gene end was trimmed by 5 bases and the J gene end by 0 bases; junction bases not matched to a gene: 6. There are 18 residues in the CDR3. Looked up from germline, CDR1 is WNHNN and CDR2 is SYGVQD (reference sequence). The CDR3 sequence: CASSSPGLAGGSYNEQFF. The CDR3 region has the DNA TGCGCCAGCAGTAGCCCCGGACTAGCGGGAGGCTCCTACAATGAGCAGTTCTTC.

This rearrangement joins TRBV6-1 to TRBJ2-5; tentatively, D is TRBD2 (5 bases). The germline gives CDR1 MNHNS, CDR2 SASEGT. The CDR3 consists of 14 residues. Trimming left V 2 bases short and J 5 bases short, with 12 bases between. CDR3 DNA: TGTGCCAGCAGTGAACATCCGGGATGGGAGACCCAGTACTTC. It translates to CASSEHPGWETQYF.

The V and J genes are TRBV4-1 and TRBJ2-7; perhaps TRBD1 as D (6 bases). Germline V gene lookup returns CDR1 MGHRA and CDR2 YSYEKL. The CDR3 covers 15 residues. The germline V and J ends were trimmed by 2 bases and 0 bases, with 11 bases remaining between them. The CDR3 DNA follows: TGCGCCAGCAGCCAAATAGGGGGTGTCTCCTACGAGCAGTACTTC. Encoded protein: CASSQIGGVSYEQYF.

By share, this clonotype counts as large (0.1 to 1%). The chain recombines TRBV6-1 with TRBJ2-5; weak D call: TRBD1 (6 bases). The ends were cut back, 6 bases at V and 5 bases at J, with 22 bases in the middle. Per the germline V gene, CDR1 is MNHNS and CDR2 is SASEGT. The CDR3 is made up of 16 amino acids. Written as DNA, the CDR3 is TGTGCCAGCAGCCCAGCGACAGGAGAGGGAGAGGAGACCCAGTACTTC. Translation gives CASSPATGEGEETQYF.

The sample holds one count of this clonotype. The CDR3 region has the DNA TGTGCCAGCAGCCCTCTCGACAGGGGTTACGAGACCCAGTACTTC. Its translation: CASSPLDRGYETQYF. This chain uses TRBV3-1 with TRBJ2-3, with 8 bases identical to TRBD1. The J call may be wrong; the DNA end is better matched by TRBJ2-5. Per the germline V gene, CDR1 is LGHDT and CDR2 is YNNKEL (reference sequence). The CDR3 contains 15 residues.